What follows describes a single TCR beta chain. The table came from immunoSEQ multiplex PCR; TCRdb's copy has only in-frame clones and leaves some out. The data show approximately 230,000 clones, with over 75% seen just once and around 1.7% held by the top ten. Participants were aged roughly 18 to 90 years, lived in around 22 US areas, and enrolled virtually. Participant-given clinical history determined each cohort assignment. Either two negative PCRs, clearance, or symptom resolution qualified Cohort 3 donors as recovered. The sample originates from a study of blood T cell repertoires in COVID-19. Study as a whole: From T cells, B-cell-depleted T cells, or PBMCs came the material, which was cDNA or gDNA.

CDR1 is SGHRS and CDR2 is YFSETQ in the germline V gene. Trimming took 2 bases from V and 1 from J, leaving 7 bases between them. CDR3 length equals 14 residues. The chain couples TRBV5-1 to TRBJ2-1, with D possibly TRBD2 on 6 matching bases. Material: PBMCs or T cells enriched from blood (not recorded which). The origin of this receptor is a man in his forties who had recovered from COVID-19. CDR3 nucleotides: TGCGCCAGCAGCTTCGGGGGTTCCTACAATGAGCAGTTCTTC. Protein sequence: CASSFGGSYNEQFF. The full variable domain, rest sourced from reference TRBV5-1 and TRBJ2-1, is KAGVTQTPRYLIKTRGQQVTLSCSPISGHRSVSWYQQTPGQGLQFLFEYFSETQRNKGNFPGRFSGRQFSNSRSEMNVSTLELGDSALYLCASSFGGSYNEQFFGPGTRLTVL.